These 16 T cell receptor beta chains originate from one sample sequenced in a study of blood T cell repertoires in COVID-19. TCRdb keeps only in-frame clones here, not all; method: immunoSEQ multiplex PCR. The sample comprises fewer than 350,000 clones, about 91% of which are singletons, and 1.5% to 2% rests with the top ten. The material sequenced was peripheral blood. The receptors here all came from a woman aged 25 to 39 with COVID-19, enrolled during active disease.

The gene calls are TRBV7-2 and TRBJ2-5; D gene ambiguous. V lost 2 bases to trimming and J lost 4 bases, with 5 bases between them. The germline gives CDR1 SGHTA, CDR2 FQGNSA. This CDR3 has 12 residues. The CDR3, as DNA: TGTGCCAGCAGCTTAAGTAGAGAGACCCAGTACTTC. Protein: CASSLSRETQYF.

This clone appeared a single time. The J gene is TRBJ1-1, the V gene TRBV25-1; TRBD1 matches at 7 bases. Looked up from germline, CDR1 is MGHDK and CDR2 is SYGVNS. The CDR3 is 14 amino acids. Trimming at V came to 3 bases and at J to 3 bases, leaving 4 bases not matched to a gene. The CDR3 region is CASSDWDSHTEAFF. In DNA form, the CDR3 reads TGTGCCAGCAGTGATTGGGACAGTCACACTGAAGCTTTCTTT.

The chain links TRBV10-3 to TRBJ1-6, with 9 positions matching TRBD1. The V segment lost 4 bases and the J segment 10 bases; nucleotides outside the gene matches: 8. CDR1 is ENHRY, CDR2 SYGVKD, per germline. This CDR3 is 15 amino acids long. The CDR3 DNA sequence: TGTGCCATCAGTGTTACAGGGGGCGCGGGATCACCCCTCCACTTT. Translated, it gives CAISVTGGAGSPLHF.

J is TRBJ1-1 and V is TRBV10-2, with no clear D. This CDR3 has 12 amino acids. Between the trimmed V and J ends, which lost 4 bases and 8 bases, there was a span of 11 bases. Looked up from germline, CDR1 is WSHSY and CDR2 is SAAADI. The CDR3 nucleotides are TGCGCCAGCAGTGCCACCGGGAGGGAAGCTTTCTTT. Its protein product is CASSATGREAFF.

The chain recombines TRBV5-1 with TRBJ1-2, with D possibly being TRBD1 (5 bases). The germline V and J ends were trimmed by 5 bases and 1 base, with 15 bases remaining between them. The CDR3 is made up of 15 amino acids. Germline V gene data show CDR1 as SGHRS and CDR2 as YFSETQ. The CDR3 sequence is CASRDWDGSNYGYTF. The CDR3 nucleotides read TGCGCCAGCAGGGATTGGGACGGGAGTAACTATGGCTACACCTTC.

CDR3 sequence: CASSPRGRGTNEQFF. CDR3 DNA sequence: TGTGCCAGCAGTCCCAGGGGTCGTGGTACCAATGAGCAGTTCTTC. The chain joins TRBV6-2 or TRBV6-3 to TRBJ2-1, with D possibly TRBD1 on 6 matching bases. This CDR3 has 15 residues. Between the trimmed V and J ends, which lost 5 bases and 6 bases, there was a span of 17 bases. Germline CDR1 reads MNHEY; CDR2 reads SVGEGT.

This clone was counted once. V is TRBV19 and J is TRBJ1-5; D may be TRBD1 (6 bases). CDR3 length equals 15 residues. V lost 5 bases, J lost 2 bases, and 13 bases lay in between. Germline assignment: CDR1 LNHDA and CDR2 SQIVND (reference sequence). CDR3 protein: CASSRRGLGNQPQHF. The CDR3 DNA reads TGTGCCAGTAGTCGCAGGGGCCTTGGCAATCAGCCCCAGCATTTT. Full variable domain (rest looked up from reference TRBV19 and TRBJ1-5): DGGITQSPKYLFRKEGQNVTLSCEQNLNHDAMYWYRQDPGQGLRLIYYSQIVNDFQKGDIAEGYSVSREKKESFPLTVTSAQKNPTAFYLCASSRRGLGNQPQHFGDGTRLSIL.

J is TRBJ2-7 and V is TRBV2, with D possibly TRBD1 on 6 matching bases. Per the germline V gene, CDR1 is SNHLY and CDR2 is FYNNEI. V dropped 7 bases and J dropped 13 bases, with 17 bases sitting between them. The CDR3 loop spans 11 amino acids. CDR3 bases: TGTGCCAGCACACAGGGCGTTACCGCCTACTTC. The encoded protein is CASTQGVTAYF.

This chain uses TRBV6-4 with TRBJ1-6; D ambiguous. The CDR3 totals 16 residues. V gave up 0 bases and J gave up 7 bases, with 13 bases separating them. Per the germline V gene, CDR1 is MRHNA and CDR2 is SNTAGT. The CDR3 reads CASSDSDHRLNSPLHF. The CDR3 region has the DNA TGTGCCAGCAGTGACTCGGACCACAGACTAAATTCACCCCTCCACTTT.

This sequence joins TRBV2 and TRBJ1-5, with D hard to call. CDR3 length equals 13 residues. CDR1 and CDR2 (germline): SNHLY, FYNNEI. Trimming cost V 4 bases and J 7 bases, with 11 bases left between them. CDR3 sequence (DNA): TGTGCCAGCAGTGTATCAGGTGGGCAGCCCCAGCATTTT. It encodes CASSVSGGQPQHF.

V gene TRBV5-1 combines with J gene TRBJ1-1; 11 positions match TRBD1. V gave up 4 bases and J gave up 7 bases; unmatched junction bases: 9. This CDR3 spans 15 amino acids. Per the germline V gene, CDR1 is SGHRS and CDR2 is YFSETQ. CDR3 loop: CASSRAGQGAGEAFF. The CDR3 DNA is TGCGCCAGCAGCCGTGCCGGACAGGGGGCAGGTGAAGCTTTCTTT.

V and J are TRBV5-1 and TRBJ1-2; 10 positions agree with TRBD1. V was pared by 0 bases and J by 8 bases, with 7 bases of the junction left unmatched. This CDR3 comprises 15 residues. CDR1 SGHRS and CDR2 YFSETQ come from the germline V gene. CDR3 residues: CASSLGSTGGEGYTF. The CDR3 DNA reads TGCGCCAGCAGCTTGGGATCGACAGGGGGCGAAGGCTACACCTTC.

The chain couples TRBV19 to TRBJ1-2; D ambiguous. From germline, CDR1 is LNHDA and CDR2 SQIVND (reference sequence). V lost 1 base, J lost 8 bases, and 17 bases lay in between. The CDR3 spans 15 residues. DNA of the CDR3: TGTGCCAGTAGTATAGTAGGGCAGAGGGATCTGGGCTACACCTTC. It encodes CASSIVGQRDLGYTF.

This chain uses TRBV28 with TRBJ1-3; D remains unclear. Trimming removed 5 bases at V and 9 bases at J, with 8 bases between. This CDR3 contains 11 residues. Germline loops: CDR1 MDHEN, CDR2 SYDVKM. The CDR3 DNA sequence: TGTGCCAGCAGTGACGGGGTCACCATATATTTT. Protein: CASSDGVTIYF.

The CDR3 coding sequence is TGCGCCAGCAGCCACCAACGACTGACAGGGTCGAACACTGAAGCTTTCTTT. It specifies CASSHQRLTGSNTEAFF. The rearrangement uses TRBV4-1 and TRBJ1-1, with 7 positions matching TRBD1. J gave up 1 base and V 3 bases, and 11 bases lay outside the gene matches. The CDR3 contains 17 residues. From germline, CDR1 is MGHRA and CDR2 YSYEKL.

The chain carries TRBV27 and TRBJ2-5, with a tentative D call TRBD2 (6 bases). The CDR3 is made up of 15 amino acids. Trimming took 0 bases from V and 5 from J, leaving 13 bases between them. Germline values: CDR1 MNHEY, CDR2 SMNVEV (reference sequence). The CDR3: CASSLSRGGRETQYF. For the CDR3, the DNA is TGTGCCAGCAGTTTATCGAGGGGTGGGAGGGAGACCCAGTACTTC.